The 21 T cell receptor beta chains given below trace back to one sample, sequenced in a study. TCRdb called the 5' RACE reads again in MiXCR, with one record for every CDR3 protein. Among several thousand distinct CDR3 sequences listed, 30% to 40% were seen once. The sorted Tregs were CD4+CD25+CD127-/low cells. The sample consisted of Tregs sorted from blood. These receptors all stem from a female donor with breast cancer.

The rearrangement uses TRBV9 and TRBJ2-2, with a possible D match to TRBD1 (6 bases). Deletions cut 0 bases from V and 10 bases from J, with 19 bases between. CDR1 and CDR2 (germline): SGDLS, YYNGEE. The length of the CDR3 is 16 residues. CDR3 in amino acids: CASSVGGGPFSEELFF. CDR3 bases: TGTGCCAGCAGCGTAGGAGGGGGACCATTCAGTGAGGAGCTGTTTTTT.

Concerning this clonotype: Being one base from a much bigger clone, this may be a read error. The genes are TRBV7-2 and TRBJ2-2; D remains unclear. Germline values: CDR1 SGHTA, CDR2 FQGNSA. Trimming stripped 7 bases from V and 6 bases from J, with 12 bases between. CDR3 length: 13 amino acids. The CDR3 is CASNPRSAGELFF. In nucleotides, the CDR3 is TGTGCCAGCAACCCCCGTTCGGCCGGGGAGCTGTTTTTT. Full variable domain (rest looked up from reference TRBV7-2 and TRBJ2-2): GAGVSQSPSNKVTEKGKDVELRCDPISGHTALYWYRQSLGQGLEFLIYFQGNSAPDKSGLPSDRFSAERTGGSVSTLTIQRTQQEDSAVYLCASNPRSAGELFFGEGSRLTVL.

By share, this clonotype counts as medium-sized. The V and J genes are TRBV5-5 and TRBJ2-7, with 7 bases identical to TRBD1. This CDR3 comprises 14 residues. In germline, CDR1 is SGHKS, CDR2 YYEKEE (reference sequence). The V segment lost 1 base and the J segment 0 bases; nucleotides outside the gene matches: 1. The CDR3 here is CASSLTGDSYEQYF. The DNA for the CDR3 is TGTGCCAGCAGCTTGACAGGGGACTCCTACGAGCAGTACTTC.

This clonotype is termed medium-sized. The rearrangement joins TRBV6-1 to TRBJ1-1; a possible D gene is TRBD1 (6 bases). With 4 bases removed from V and 6 bases from J, the gap between germline ends came to 12 bases. This CDR3 region has 13 residues. Germline values: CDR1 MNHNS, CDR2 SASEGT. Here the CDR3 DNA reads TGTGCCAGCAGTGTTAGGGGGGTAGCTGAAGCTTTCTTT. Translation: CASSVRGVAEAFF.

J is TRBJ2-5 and V is TRBV7-9; D is perhaps TRBD1 or TRBD2 (6 bases each). Trimming took off 5 bases at V and 1 base at J, with 17 bases between the two ends. The CDR3 covers 16 residues. Germline V lookup: CDR1 SEHNR, CDR2 FQNEAQ (reference sequence). CDR3 amino acids: CASSPQRGAPQETQYF. The CDR3 region has the DNA TGTGCCAGCAGCCCCCAGAGGGGGGCACCCCAAGAGACCCAGTACTTC.

The V and J genes are TRBV11-2 and TRBJ2-5; tentative D call: TRBD2 (6 bases). The ends were cut back, 4 bases at V and 7 bases at J, with 19 bases in the middle. Germline assignment: CDR1 SGHAT and CDR2 FQNNGV. CDR3 length: 15 amino acids. The CDR3 DNA reads TGTGCCAGCAGCTCGCAACCGGGAGACTCTGTGACCCAGTACTTC. Protein sequence: CASSSQPGDSVTQYF.

This clonotype was seen once. V and J are TRBV29-1 and TRBJ2-3; possible D gene TRBD2, 6 bases. Trimming cost V 7 bases and J 14 bases, with 16 bases left between them. The CDR3 runs to 10 residues. Germline CDR1 reads SQVTM; CDR2 reads ANQGSEA. The CDR3 reads CSGEEGSRYF. For the CDR3, the DNA is TGCAGCGGCGAGGAGGGATCTAGGTATTTT.

Concerning this clonotype: With a much larger clone just one base away, this may be a read error. The chain links TRBV7-2 to TRBJ1-6, with 7 bases aligning to TRBD1. Germline V lookup: CDR1 SGHTA, CDR2 FQGNSA. The V segment lost 4 bases and the J segment 5 bases; nucleotides outside the gene matches: 8. CDR3 size: 16 residues. The CDR3 coding sequence is TGTGCCAGCAGCTCATGGGACAGCTCAGATAATTCACCCCTCCACTTT. Protein sequence: CASSSWDSSDNSPLHF.

This clonotype is termed medium-sized. This rearrangement joins TRBV7-9 to TRBJ2-1; D is possibly TRBD2 (5 bases). V was cut by 10 bases and J by 5 bases, with 12 bases left in between. CDR3 size: 12 residues. Looked up from germline, CDR1 is SEHNR and CDR2 is FQNEAQ (reference sequence). CDR3 coding DNA: TGTGCCACGTCGGAGGCCCACAATGAGCAGTTCTTC. Encoded protein: CATSEAHNEQFF.

The V gene is TRBV11-2, the J gene TRBJ1-3; D not resolved. V lost 1 base to trimming and J lost 0 bases, with 7 bases between them. This CDR3 contains 15 residues. Germline V gene sequence: CDR1 SGHAT, CDR2 FQNNGV. The CDR3 loop is CASSLGEISGNTIYF. For the CDR3, the DNA is TGTGCCAGCAGCTTAGGGGAGATCTCTGGAAACACCATATATTTT.

The gene calls are TRBV4-3 and TRBJ2-1; the D is unclear. The CDR3 contains 14 residues. Germline V lookup: CDR1 LGHNA, CDR2 YSLEER. The V and J ends lost 1 base and 8 bases respectively, with 12 bases between them. The CDR3, as DNA: TGCGCCAGCAGCCAAGCTGCCGCGAAGGATGAGCAGTTCTTC. This encodes CASSQAAAKDEQFF.

This clonotype was counted a few times. The V and J genes are TRBV18 and TRBJ2-1; 8 bases fit TRBD2. Trimming took 3 bases from V and 2 from J; bases not matched to a gene: 6. Germline V gene sequence: CDR1 KGHSH, CDR2 LQKENI. The CDR3 has 16 residues. The CDR3 DNA reads TGTGCCAGCTCACCGTCAGCGGGAGCCCCCTACAATGAGCAGTTCTTC. Translated: CASSPSAGAPYNEQFF.

The chain has TRBV10-3 and TRBJ2-1, with a tentative D call TRBD2 (5 bases). The CDR3 sequence is 12 residues long. The germline V and J ends were trimmed by 1 base and 10 bases, with 8 bases remaining between them. Per germline, CDR1 ENHRY and CDR2 SYGVKD. For the CDR3, the DNA is TGTGCCATCAGTGAGTTTCCGGGGGAGCAGTTCTTC. The encoded protein is CAISEFPGEQFF.

Worth noting for this clonotype: A much more abundant neighbour one base away suggests this may be a read error. This sequence joins TRBV30 and TRBJ2-3, with a weak D call TRBD1 (5 bases). The CDR3 is 14 residues long. Germline V gene lookup returns CDR1 GTSNPN and CDR2 SVGIG (reference sequence). With 4 bases removed from V and 6 bases from J, the gap between germline ends came to 17 bases. CDR3 residues: CAWKEGACLDTQYF. The CDR3, as DNA: TGTGCCTGGAAGGAAGGGGCCTGTCTGGATACGCAGTATTTT.

Worth noting for this clonotype: Possible read error: a much larger clone is one base away. The V gene is TRBV4-1, the J gene TRBJ1-5, with D unclear. The CDR3 sequence is 16 residues long. From germline, CDR1 is MGHRA and CDR2 YSYEKL. This CDR3 reads CAGSQDLLVFRQPQHF. The CDR3 bases are TGCGCCGGCAGCCAAGATCTTCTGGTGTTCAGGCAGCCCCAGCATTTT.

This clonotype occurred a few times. The J gene is TRBJ1-1, the V gene TRBV18; no clear D. V was shortened by 3 bases and J by 7 bases, with 18 bases between the two germline ends. The CDR3 contains 15 residues. Germline loops: CDR1 KGHSH, CDR2 LQKENI. CDR3: CASSPRTVREYEAFF. In nucleotides, the CDR3 is TGTGCCAGCTCACCTCGAACGGTCCGCGAATATGAAGCTTTCTTT.

CDR3 DNA: TGTGCCAGCAGCTTGTCCGGGAGACAGGCAGATACGCAGTATTTT. Its protein is CASSLSGRQADTQYF. The chain uses TRBV7-9 and TRBJ2-3; D tentatively fits TRBD1 or TRBD2 (6 bases each). The CDR3 sequence is 15 residues long. V shed 3 bases and J shed 4 bases, with 14 bases lying between them. Germline V CDR1 and CDR2: SEHNR, FQNEAQ (reference sequence).

This chain joins TRBV20-1 and TRBJ2-1; 8 bases line up with TRBD2. The CDR3 has 14 amino acids. CDR1 and CDR2 (germline): DFQATT, SNEGSKA (reference sequence). V gave up 5 bases and J gave up 0 bases; unmatched junction bases: 3. CDR3 in DNA: TGCAGTGCTGAAAGCGGGAGCTCCTACAATGAGCAGTTCTTC. This codes for CSAESGSSYNEQFF.

This clonotype has just a few counts. This chain links TRBV7-6 with TRBJ2-1; TRBD2 aligns across 8 bases. Losses at the gene ends were 5 bases for V and 4 bases for J; bases not matched to a gene: 7. CDR1 and CDR2 (germline): SGHVS, FNYEAQ. CDR3 length: 15 residues. The CDR3 nucleotides read TGTGCCAGCAGCAAGGGTAGCGGGACGTACAATGAGCAGTTCTTC. Its translation: CASSKGSGTYNEQFF.

This clonotype is medium-sized by share. At one end the junction does not follow the germline gene, possibly because of a read error. V and J are TRBV20-1 and TRBJ2-7; 8 positions match TRBD2. Germline CDR1 and CDR2: DFQATT and SNEGSKA (reference sequence). The CDR3 consists of 10 residues. The DNA of the CDR3 is TGCAGTGCAGCGGGAGCATTCGTAAACTTC. It is translated as CSAAGAFVNF.

In its sample, this clonotype was seen a few times. This chain uses TRBV7-2 with TRBJ2-5; no reliable D call. V lost 5 bases and J lost 5, with 9 bases in between. The CDR3 has 12 residues. Germline assignment: CDR1 SGHTA and CDR2 FQGNSA. The CDR3 loop reads CASSLVLETQYF. The CDR3 DNA sequence: TGTGCCAGCAGCCTAGTCCTGGAGACCCAGTACTTC.